This TCR beta chain was captured in a study of blood T cell repertoires in COVID-19. For the study at large: Some COVID-19 samples were acute and others convalescent; all came from the United States, Italy and Spain.

The repertoire was sequenced with immunoSEQ multiplex PCR; TCRdb's copy has only in-frame clones and lacks some. The sample lists fewer than 350,000 clones, about nine tenths occurring once. Germline V gives CDR1 SGHTA, CDR2 FQGNSA. The CDR3 is 16 amino acids. J was trimmed by 1 base and V by 6 bases; bases with no gene match: 6. Enrollees, 18 to 89 years old, lived in roughly 24 US areas. This receptor was identified in a man in his sixties who had recovered from COVID-19. This chain connects TRBV7-2 to TRBJ2-7, with TRBD2 identical over 13 bases. Source material: PBMCs or T cells enriched from blood (not recorded which). In DNA form, the CDR3 reads TGTGCCAGCAGTTTTCCGGGACTAGCGGGATCCTACGAGCAGTACTTC. This encodes CASSFPGLAGSYEQYF.